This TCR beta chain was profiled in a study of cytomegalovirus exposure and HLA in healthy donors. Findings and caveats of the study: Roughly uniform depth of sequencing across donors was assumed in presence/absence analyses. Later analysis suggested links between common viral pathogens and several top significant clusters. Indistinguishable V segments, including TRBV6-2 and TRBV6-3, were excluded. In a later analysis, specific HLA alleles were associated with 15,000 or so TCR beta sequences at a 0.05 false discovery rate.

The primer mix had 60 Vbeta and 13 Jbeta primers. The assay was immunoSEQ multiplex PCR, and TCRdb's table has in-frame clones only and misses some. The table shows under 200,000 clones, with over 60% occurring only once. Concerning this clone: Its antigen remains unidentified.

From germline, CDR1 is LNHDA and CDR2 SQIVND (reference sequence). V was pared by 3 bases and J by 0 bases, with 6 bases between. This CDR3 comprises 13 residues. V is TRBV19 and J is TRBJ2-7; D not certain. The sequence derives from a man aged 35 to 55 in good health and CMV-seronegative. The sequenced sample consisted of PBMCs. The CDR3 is CASSIDISYEQYF. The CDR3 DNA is TGTGCCAGTAGTATCGACATCTCCTACGAGCAGTACTTC.